This passage covers 19 T cell receptor beta chains from one sample sequenced in a study of T cells in narcolepsy. Sequenced by immunoSEQ multiplex PCR; TCRdb stores in-frame clones only, minus some. Here the sample spans 20,000 to 25,000 clones, 92% being singletons. Sequenced material: CD45RA- memory CD4+ T cells from PBMCs. These TCRs come from a human donor with narcolepsy.

V gene TRBV4-3 combines with J gene TRBJ2-7; no clear D. The germline V and J ends were trimmed by 4 bases and 0 bases, with 10 bases remaining between them. The CDR3 covers 14 residues. Germline V gene data show CDR1 as LGHNA and CDR2 as YSLEER. The chain's CDR3 is CASSPDVTSYEQYF. CDR3 coding DNA: TGCGCCAGCAGCCCCGACGTAACCTCCTACGAGCAGTACTTC.

This sequence joins TRBV30 and TRBJ1-4; possibly TRBD1 for D (5 bases). From germline, CDR1 is GTSNPN and CDR2 SVGIG (reference sequence). V lost 2 bases to trimming and J lost 8 bases, with 18 bases between them. The CDR3 length is 15 residues. Here the CDR3 reads CAWSLGDAGNEKLFF. CDR3 bases: TGTGCCTGGAGTCTGGGGGACGCCGGGAACGAAAAACTGTTTTTT.

The J gene is TRBJ1-2, the V gene TRBV6-6; 8 bases align to TRBD1. The V gene's germline CDR1 is MNHNY and CDR2 SVGAGI (reference sequence). CDR3 length: 14 residues. The junction had 5 bases not matched to a gene; V was cut back by 6 bases and J by 2 bases. The chain's CDR3 is CASRRQGRNYGYTF. CDR3 sequence (DNA): TGTGCCAGCAGGAGACAGGGGAGAAACTATGGCTACACCTTC.

This chain links TRBV29-1 with TRBJ1-3, with 7 bases lining up with TRBD1. Losses at the gene ends were 4 bases for V and 4 bases for J; bases not matched to a gene: 7. Germline V gene lookup returns CDR1 SQVTM and CDR2 ANQGSEA. CDR3 length: 14 amino acids. This chain's CDR3 is CSVGGATGGNTIYF. The CDR3 DNA is TGCAGCGTTGGAGGCGCGACAGGGGGAAACACCATATATTTT.

Here the CDR3 reads CASIQSGARAPEAFF. In DNA, the CDR3 is TGTGCCAGCATCCAATCAGGGGCACGGGCCCCTGAAGCTTTCTTT. The rearrangement uses TRBV28 and TRBJ1-1; tentative D call: TRBD1 (6 bases). The CDR3 runs 15 residues. Germline V gene sequence: CDR1 MDHEN, CDR2 SYDVKM. V shed 7 bases and J shed 6 bases, with 21 bases lying between them.

V and J are TRBV30 and TRBJ1-4; D is unresolved. V gave up 7 bases and J gave up 0 bases, with 6 bases separating them. The CDR3 has 12 residues. In germline, CDR1 is GTSNPN, CDR2 SVGIG (reference sequence). In DNA form, the CDR3 reads TGTGCCTTAGGGCCAACTAATGAAAAACTGTTTTTT. As protein: CALGPTNEKLFF.

V and J are TRBV30 and TRBJ2-5, with unresolved D. This CDR3 spans 13 amino acids. Trimming cost V 3 bases and J 2 bases, with 10 bases left between them. Germline CDR1 is GTSNPN and CDR2 is SVGIG (reference sequence). CDR3 sequence reads: CAWSVSLQETQYF. Here the CDR3 DNA reads TGTGCCTGGAGCGTGAGCTTGCAAGAGACCCAGTACTTC.

V gene TRBV5-1 combines with J gene TRBJ2-5; 8 nucleotides line up with TRBD1. Germline lookup yields CDR1 SGHRS and CDR2 YFSETQ. The CDR3 extends over 14 amino acids. The V and J ends lost 3 bases and 4 bases, in that order; junction bases with no gene match: 5. The CDR3 protein is CASSWQGATETQYF. The CDR3 DNA is TGCGCCAGCAGCTGGCAGGGGGCCACAGAGACCCAGTACTTC.

The chain uses TRBV29-1 and TRBJ1-1, with 7 bases fitting TRBD1. With V trimmed by 6 bases and J by 3 bases, 4 bases remained unmatched. The CDR3 covers 12 residues. CDR1 and CDR2 (germline): SQVTM, ANQGSEA. DNA for the CDR3: TGCAGCGTGACTCAGGGGGACACTGAAGCTTTCTTT. This encodes CSVTQGDTEAFF.

The chain employs TRBV18 and TRBJ2-2; D gene ambiguous. From germline, CDR1 is KGHSH and CDR2 LQKENI. Deletions cut 5 bases from V and 3 bases from J, with 4 bases between. The CDR3 loop spans 12 amino acids. The CDR3 nucleotides read TGTGCCAGCTCATTGGACACCGGGGAGCTGTTTTTT. It codes for CASSLDTGELFF.

This clone was recorded once. The chain carries TRBV28 and TRBJ2-1; 14 nucleotides match TRBD2. This CDR3 is built from 19 residues. After removal of 5 bases from V and 8 bases from J, the junction contained 17 bases not matched to a gene. Germline V gene sequence: CDR1 MDHEN, CDR2 SYDVKM. CDR3 in amino acids: CASSLPGTSGRVRRDEQFF. The CDR3 DNA reads TGTGCCAGCAGTCTACCAGGGACTAGCGGGAGAGTCAGACGGGATGAGCAGTTCTTC.

This clone was recorded once. The J gene is TRBJ2-5, the V gene TRBV6-5, with D perhaps matching TRBD1 (6 bases). CDR3 length: 13 amino acids. The germline gives CDR1 MNHEY, CDR2 SVGAGI. Trimming cost V 6 bases and J 5 bases, with 13 bases left between them. CDR3 coding DNA: TGTGCCAGCAGGAAAACAGGGCTGGAGACCCAGTACTTC. Residues: CASRKTGLETQYF.

Only a few counts were recorded for this clone. The V call is TRBV6-6, the J call TRBJ1-4; no clear D gene. The germline CDR1 and CDR2 sequences are MNHNY and SVGAGI (reference sequence). The V and J ends lost 8 bases and 6 bases respectively, with 10 bases between them. This CDR3 region has 12 residues. The CDR3 DNA is TGTGCCAGCCACGGTGCGGATGAAAAACTGTTTTTT. It specifies CASHGADEKLFF.

The V gene is TRBV5-4, the J gene TRBJ2-7; D not resolved. This CDR3 comprises 14 residues. V was pared by 0 bases and J by 0 bases, with 7 bases between. Germline V gives CDR1 SGHNT, CDR2 YYREEE (reference sequence). CDR3 loop: CASSLGPPSYEQYF. The CDR3, as DNA: TGTGCCAGCAGCTTGGGACCCCCCTCCTACGAGCAGTACTTC. Full variable domain (missing parts from reference TRBV5-4 and TRBJ2-7): ETGVTQSPTHLIKTRGQQVTLRCSSQSGHNTVSWYQQALGQGPQFIFQYYREEENGRGNFPPRFSGLQFPNYSSELNVNALELDDSALYLCASSLGPPSYEQYFGPGTRLTVT.

The chain carries TRBV2 and TRBJ2-3; a possible D gene is TRBD1 (6 bases). The CDR3 has 16 residues. The germline CDR1 and CDR2 sequences are SNHLY and FYNNEI. Trimming left V 7 bases short and J 1 base short, with 18 bases between. The CDR3 region has the DNA TGTGCCAGCAACGAGGGACCAGGGGTCGGCACAGATACGCAGTATTTT. This sequence encodes CASNEGPGVGTDTQYF.

The J gene is TRBJ2-5, the V gene TRBV9, with TRBD2 matching 10 bases. V lost 2 bases and J lost 3; bases outside the gene matches: 7. This CDR3 contains 16 residues. Germline V gene lookup returns CDR1 SGDLS and CDR2 YYNGEE. The CDR3, as DNA: TGTGCCAGCAGCGTCCAAGCGGGAGGGCCTGAAGAGACCCAGTACTTC. Translating gives CASSVQAGGPEETQYF.

About this clone itself: Other DNA sequences from this sample encode an identical CDR3 as well. Here the CDR3 reads CASSPGRSSYNEQFF. CDR3 sequence (DNA): TGTGCCAGCAGCCCAGGACGGAGCTCCTACAATGAGCAGTTCTTC. This sequence joins TRBV7-9 and TRBJ2-1; D call uncertain. The CDR3 sequence is 15 residues long. Trimming took off 5 bases at V and 0 bases at J, with 11 bases between the two ends. The germline V gene encodes CDR1 SEHNR and CDR2 FQNEAQ (reference sequence).

V and J are TRBV11-2 and TRBJ2-1; 13 nucleotides agree with TRBD2. The germline CDR1 and CDR2 sequences are SGHAT and FQNNGV. The CDR3 runs to 15 residues. The V gene end was trimmed by 5 bases and the J gene end by 13 bases; junction bases not matched to a gene: 11. The CDR3 is CASSGQGLAGNVQFF. CDR3 bases: TGTGCCAGCAGCGGCCAGGGACTAGCGGGAAACGTACAGTTCTTC.

The CDR3 DNA sequence: TGCGCCAGCAGCTTACGGGACACCTACAATGAGCAGTTCTTC. Translating gives CASSLRDTYNEQFF. This chain uses TRBV5-1 with TRBJ2-1, with D possibly being TRBD1 (6 bases). The CDR3 covers 14 residues. Looked up from germline, CDR1 is SGHRS and CDR2 is YFSETQ. V dropped 2 bases and J dropped 2 bases, with 8 bases sitting between them. Full variable domain (remainder filled in from reference TRBV5-1 and TRBJ2-1): KAGVTQTPRYLIKTRGQQVTLSCSPISGHRSVSWYQQTPGQGLQFLFEYFSETQRNKGNFPGRFSGRQFSNSRSEMNVSTLELGDSALYLCASSLRDTYNEQFFGPGTRLTVL.